This T cell receptor (beta chain) was sequenced during a study of Tregs in tolerant kidney transplant recipients. Study conclusions and caveats: The small number of patients limits these findings pending further validation. Biological reproducibility was not directly addressed in this study. Activated donor B cell expansion appeared to reveal the most relevant donor-specific TCRbeta repertoire.

Unstimulated regulatory T cells (CD4+CD25+CD127-), CD4+CD25- non-regulatory cells, CD4 and CD8 cells were FACS-sorted from thawed PBMCs. In regard to this clone: What it recognizes is unknown.

The table came from immunoSEQ multiplex PCR; TCRdb's copy has only in-frame clones and leaves some out. The sample lists about 240,000 clones, about 80% occurring once. Sequenced: CD4+ T cells from blood. This clonotype originated in a human donor in good health.

The CDR3 nucleotides read TGTGCCAGCACGGTCGGGATTTCTAGCAATCAGCCCCAGCATTTT. It yields the protein CASTVGISSNQPQHF. V is TRBV19 and J is TRBJ1-5, with D uncertain. Germline CDR1 reads LNHDA; CDR2 reads SQIVND (reference sequence). The CDR3 runs to 15 residues. The germline V and J ends were trimmed by 9 bases and 0 bases, with 15 bases remaining between them.